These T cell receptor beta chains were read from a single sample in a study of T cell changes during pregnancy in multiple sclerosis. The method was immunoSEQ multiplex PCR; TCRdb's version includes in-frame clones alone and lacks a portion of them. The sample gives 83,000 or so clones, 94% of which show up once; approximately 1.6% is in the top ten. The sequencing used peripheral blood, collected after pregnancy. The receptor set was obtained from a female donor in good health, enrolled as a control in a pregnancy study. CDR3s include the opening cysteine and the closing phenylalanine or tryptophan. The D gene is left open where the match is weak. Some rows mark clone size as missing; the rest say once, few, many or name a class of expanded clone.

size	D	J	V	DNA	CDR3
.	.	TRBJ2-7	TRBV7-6	TGTGCCAGCAGCTCCCGGACAGCGGTTGCGCAGTACTTC	CASSSRTAVAQYF
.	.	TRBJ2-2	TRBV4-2	TGTGCCAGCAGCCAAGTCAAGAACACCGGGGAGCTGTTTTTT	CASSQVKNTGELFF
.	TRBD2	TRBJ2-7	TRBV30	TGTGCCTGGAGTGAAACTAGCGGTAGCTACGAGCAGTACTTC	CAWSETSGSYEQYF
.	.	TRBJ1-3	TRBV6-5	TGTGCCAGCCGAGGGCCCTCCTCTGGAAACACCATATATTTT	CASRGPSSGNTIYF
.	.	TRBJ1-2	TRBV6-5	TGTGCCAGCAGTTACCCAGGGAACTATGGCTACACCTTC	CASSYPGNYGYTF
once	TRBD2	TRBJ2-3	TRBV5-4	TGTGCCAGCAGCCCTAGCGGAATTGGGGATACGCAGTATTTT	CASSPSGIGDTQYF
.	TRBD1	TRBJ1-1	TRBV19	TGTGCCAGTAGTGTCAAACAGGGGACCATGAACACTGAAGCTTTCTTT	CASSVKQGTMNTEAFF
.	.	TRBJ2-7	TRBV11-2	TGTGCCAGCAGCTTAGAATCCGGGGAAGGGTACGAGCAGTACTTC	CASSLESGEGYEQYF
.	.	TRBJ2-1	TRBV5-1	TGCGCCAGCAGCTTAGCAGGGGCGGATGCAAAGGCCTACAATGAGCAGTTCTTC	CASSLAGADAKAYNEQFF
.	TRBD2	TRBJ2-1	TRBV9	TGTGCCAGCAGCGTCGGTAGCGGGAGGGTGAACAATGAGCAGTTCTTC	CASSVGSGRVNNEQFF
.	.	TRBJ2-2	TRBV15	TGTGCCGGAGTAGATCTGGAGGGGAACACCGGGGAGCTGTTTTTT	CAGVDLEGNTGELFF
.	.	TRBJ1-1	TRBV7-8	TGTGCCAGCAGTCAATACCGGGGGGACACTGAAGCTTTCTTT	CASSQYRGDTEAFF
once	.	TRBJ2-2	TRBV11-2	TGTGCCAGCAGCTTTTCGGGGAACACCGGGGAGCTGTTTTTT	CASSFSGNTGELFF
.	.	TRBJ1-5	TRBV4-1	TGCGCCAGCAGCCATGCGGGAACGGGGAGGAGCAATCAGCCCCAGCATTTT	CASSHAGTGRSNQPQHF
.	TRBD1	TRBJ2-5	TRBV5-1	TGCGCCAGCAGTCCCCGGACAGGGGGTCCGACCCGGCAGGAGACCCAGTACTTC	CASSPRTGGPTRQETQYF